These T cell receptor beta chains were read from a single sample in a study of T cells in narcolepsy. Profiled with immunoSEQ multiplex PCR; TCRdb holds only in-frame clones, not every one. Of 25,000 to 35,000 clones in the sample, 75% to 85% were seen once. The specimen was memory (CD45RA-) CD4+ T cells from blood. These receptors all come from a human donor in good health. Each CDR3 is given with its conserved first and last residue. Fields, in order: J gene, V gene, D gene, clone size, CDR3 DNA, CDR3 protein. The D gene is left open where the match is weak. The size field is filled for only some rows; it gives once, few, many or a size class.

J: TRBJ1-6; V: TRBV19; D: NA; size: NA; DNA: TGTGCCAGTAGTATAGGGAATAATTCACCCCTCCACTTT; CDR3: CASSIGNNSPLHF
J: TRBJ2-3; V: TRBV6-1; D: NA; size: NA; DNA: TGTGCCTCAATGGTGGTATCTAGCACAGATACGCAGTATTTT; CDR3: CASMVVSSTDTQYF
J: TRBJ1-1; V: TRBV28; D: TRBD1; size: NA; DNA: TGTGCCAGCAGTTCAGCTGGACAGGGGTTATCGAACACTGAAGCTTTCTTT; CDR3: CASSSAGQGLSNTEAFF
J: TRBJ2-1; V: TRBV5-1; D: NA; size: NA; DNA: TGCGCCAGCAGCCTCTACAATGAGCAGTTCTTC; CDR3: CASSLYNEQFF
J: TRBJ1-6; V: TRBV5-1; D: NA; size: NA; DNA: TGCGCCAGCAGCTTTGGGGGCCAGTATTCACCCCTCCACTTT; CDR3: CASSFGGQYSPLHF
J: TRBJ2-3; V: TRBV28; D: NA; size: NA; DNA: TGTGCCAGCAGATCGAGGGATACGCAGTATTTT; CDR3: CASRSRDTQYF
J: TRBJ2-7; V: TRBV5-1; D: TRBD1; size: once; DNA: TGCGCCAGCAGCTTGATCTGGGACAGCTACTACGAGCAGTACTTC; CDR3: CASSLIWDSYYEQYF
J: TRBJ1-4; V: TRBV18; D: NA; size: NA; DNA: TGTGCCAGCTCACGGGGGCTAGATGAAAAACTGTTTTTT; CDR3: CASSRGLDEKLFF
J: TRBJ2-3; V: TRBV5-1; D: NA; size: NA; DNA: TGCGCCAGCAGCTTTACTTCGATAGATACGCAGTATTTT; CDR3: CASSFTSIDTQYF
J: TRBJ1-3; V: TRBV6-5; D: NA; size: NA; DNA: TGTGCCAGCAGGGGTTTTGGTTCTGGAAACACCATATATTTT; CDR3: CASRGFGSGNTIYF
J: TRBJ1-1; V: TRBV14; D: NA; size: NA; DNA: TGTGCCAGCAGCCTGTCCCGGGAGACTGAAGCTTTCTTT; CDR3: CASSLSRETEAFF
J: TRBJ2-1; V: TRBV20-1; D: NA; size: NA; DNA: TGCAGTGTGCATAGAGGAGGCTACTCGTTCTTC; CDR3: CSVHRGGYSFF
J: TRBJ2-7; V: TRBV11-2; D: TRBD1; size: NA; DNA: TGTGCCAGCAGCTTCCCTCCCGGGACAGGGGGGGACGAGCAGTACTTC; CDR3: CASSFPPGTGGDEQYF
J: TRBJ1-4; V: TRBV5-6; D: TRBD1; size: few; DNA: TGTGCCAGCAGTGAGACAGGGGTCGGGGAAAAACTGTTTTTT; CDR3: CASSETGVGEKLFF
J: TRBJ2-1; V: TRBV4-1; D: TRBD2; size: NA; DNA: TGCGCCAGCAGCCGGGCTAGCGGTGTGTACAATGAGCAGTTCTTC; CDR3: CASSRASGVYNEQFF
J: TRBJ1-2; V: TRBV18; D: NA; size: NA; DNA: TGTGCCAGCTCACCAGACAGTAACTATGGCTACACCTTC; CDR3: CASSPDSNYGYTF
J: TRBJ2-7; V: TRBV6-1; D: TRBD1; size: NA; DNA: TGTGCCAGCAGCCGAGGACAGGAGGCCTACGAGCAGTACTTC; CDR3: CASSRGQEAYEQYF
J: TRBJ1-1; V: TRBV28; D: NA; size: NA; DNA: TGTGCCAGCAGTCCCCCCCAAAACACTGAAGCTTTCTTT; CDR3: CASSPPQNTEAFF
J: TRBJ2-3; V: TRBV27; D: TRBD2; size: few; DNA: TGTGCCAGCAGGGGAAGGGGAGTGGCGGGAGGGCCCAGTGATACGCAGTATTTT; CDR3: CASRGRGVAGGPSDTQYF
J: TRBJ2-7; V: TRBV18; D: NA; size: NA; DNA: TGTGCCAGCTCACCGCGGAACACAATAAACTACGAGCAGTACTTC; CDR3: CASSPRNTINYEQYF
J: TRBJ2-6; V: TRBV28; D: NA; size: NA; DNA: TGTGCCAGCAGTTTTCTCGGGGCGCGCGGGGCCAACGTCCTGACTTTC; CDR3: CASSFLGARGANVLTF
J: TRBJ2-3; V: TRBV2; D: TRBD2; size: NA; DNA: TGTGCCAGCAAGCGGGGGGGAGAGGTAGATACGCAGTATTTT; CDR3: CASKRGGEVDTQYF
J: TRBJ2-2; V: TRBV11-3; D: NA; size: NA; DNA: TGTGCCAGCAGCTCAGGAGGGGGCAACACCGGGGAGCTGTTTTTT; CDR3: CASSSGGGNTGELFF
J: TRBJ2-1; V: TRBV18; D: NA; size: NA; DNA: TGTGCCAGCTCTCGACTACAGAGCAGTGAGCAGTTCTTC; CDR3: CASSRLQSSEQFF
J: TRBJ1-3; V: TRBV7-2; D: NA; size: once; DNA: TGTGCCAGCAGCTTACTGAGGGCAAACACCATATATTTT; CDR3: CASSLLRANTIYF
J: TRBJ2-1; V: TRBV11-1; D: TRBD2; size: NA; DNA: TGTGCCAGCAGCTCCGGGACTAGCGGGGGGTACGATGAGCAGTTCTTC; CDR3: CASSSGTSGGYDEQFF
J: TRBJ2-6; V: TRBV6-1; D: TRBD1; size: medium-sized; DNA: TGTGCCAGCAGATGGACAGGTGGGGCCAACGTCCTGACTTTC; CDR3: CASRWTGGANVLTF
J: TRBJ2-3; V: TRBV29-1; D: TRBD2; size: NA; DNA: TGCAGCGCCCCGAAGGCCTGGGGGGGAGGAGAGGGCTCTTCTTTCACAGATACGCAGTATTTT; CDR3: CSAPKAWGGGEGSSFTDTQYF
J: TRBJ2-7; V: TRBV4-1; D: NA; size: few; DNA: TGCGCCAGCAGCCAAAATAATGGAGGCTACGAGCAGTACTTC; CDR3: CASSQNNGGYEQYF
J: TRBJ2-7; V: TRBV7-2; D: TRBD2; size: NA; DNA: TGTGCCAGCAGCTTACGGGGGGACTCCTACGAGCAGTACTTC; CDR3: CASSLRGDSYEQYF
J: TRBJ2-5; V: TRBV7-9; D: NA; size: NA; DNA: TGTGCCAGCAGCCCAGGGGCTGAGACCCAGTACTTC; CDR3: CASSPGAETQYF